These 14 T cell receptor beta chains share one sample of origin, sequenced in a study of T and B cells in COVID-19 patients. TRB was amplified from about 250-500 ng of blood genomic DNA. BIOMED2 TRB-A/B primer pools were used in multiplex TRB PCR. TCRdb used MiXCR to reprocess the multiplex PCR reads, holding one entry per CDR3 protein. This table has fewer than 10,000 distinct CDR3 sequences, approximately 27% appearing once. The sample consisted of blood. The source is a human donor who had recovered from COVID-19.

The chain employs TRBV20-1 and TRBJ2-7; no clear D gene. Germline V gene data show CDR1 as DFQATT and CDR2 as SNEGSKA (reference sequence). The CDR3 is made up of 11 amino acids. V shed 6 bases and J shed 4 bases, with 10 bases lying between them. This CDR3 is CSASGSYEQYF. CDR3 DNA sequence: TGCAGTGCCTCTGGGTCTTACGAGCAGTACTTC.

This clonotype was counted at least ten times. The V gene is TRBV7-9, the J gene TRBJ2-2; 12 bases map to TRBD1. The germline gives CDR1 SEHNR, CDR2 FQNEAQ (reference sequence). Losses at the gene ends were 4 bases for V and 7 bases for J; bases not matched to a gene: 7. This CDR3 comprises 16 residues. The CDR3 DNA follows: TGTGCCAGCAGCTCGGGGGGACAGGGGGCCAGCGGGGAGCTGTTTTTT. Encoded protein: CASSSGGQGASGELFF.

The chain recombines TRBV12-3 or TRBV12-4 with TRBJ1-2; 9 bases fit TRBD1. This CDR3 has 15 residues. The V segment lost 4 bases and the J segment 3 bases; nucleotides outside the gene matches: 6. CDR3 in amino acids: CASSYPGTGHYGYTF. CDR3 sequence (DNA): TGTGCCAGCAGTTACCCGGGGACAGGGCACTATGGCTACACCTTC.

A few counts support this clonotype. The genes are TRBV7-2 and TRBJ2-3; D perhaps matches TRBD1 (6 bases). Germline V gene sequence: CDR1 SGHTA, CDR2 FQGNSA. There are 14 residues in the CDR3. V lost 6 bases to trimming and J lost 3 bases, with 13 bases between them. CDR3 protein: CASRLTGPTDTQYF. The CDR3 bases are TGTGCCAGCAGGTTGACAGGTCCGACAGATACGCAGTATTTT.

The chain employs TRBV6-1 and TRBJ1-3; no definite D call. V dropped 8 bases and J dropped 0 bases, with 11 bases sitting between them. Germline-derived CDR1 and CDR2 are MNHNS and SASEGT. The CDR3 contains 14 residues. The CDR3 region is CASGDKRSGNTIYF. The CDR3 coding sequence is TGTGCCAGCGGAGACAAGCGCTCTGGAAACACCATATATTTT.

Notes on this clonotype: A much larger clone differs by one base, so this may be a read error. The chain combines TRBV6-2 or TRBV6-3 with TRBJ2-7; D gene unclear. The germline gives CDR1 MNHEY, CDR2 SVGEGT. This CDR3 spans 11 amino acids. V was shortened by 4 bases and J by 1 base, with 2 bases between the two germline ends. In DNA, the CDR3 is TGTGCCAGCAGTTGTTCCTACGAGCAGTACTTC. Translated: CASSCSYEQYF.

The V and J genes are TRBV28 and TRBJ1-2; TRBD1 might be the D (6 bases). The CDR3 is 13 amino acids. Germline V CDR1 and CDR2: MDHEN, SYDVKM. Between the trimmed V and J ends, which lost 2 bases and 4 bases, there was a span of 8 bases. CDR3 DNA sequence: TGTGCCAGCAGTTTAGACAGGAGCTATGGCTACACCTTC. Its translation: CASSLDRSYGYTF.

By share, this clonotype ranks as medium-sized. This chain joins TRBV5-6 and TRBJ2-3, with 7 bases fitting TRBD1. V lost 4 bases to trimming and J lost 2 bases; unmatched junction nucleotides: 7. The germline CDR1 and CDR2 sequences are SGHDT and YYEEEE. The CDR3 totals 15 residues. The CDR3 sequence: CASSLTGQSTDTQYF. In DNA, the CDR3 is TGTGCCAGCAGCCTAACGGGACAGTCCACAGATACGCAGTATTTT.

This clonotype was counted only a few times. This chain connects TRBV24-1 to TRBJ2-3, with D unclear. Trimming left V 2 bases short and J 7 bases short, with 3 bases between. The CDR3 totals 11 residues. CDR1 and CDR2 from the germline V gene are KGHDR and SFDVKD. In nucleotides, the CDR3 is TGTGCCACCAGTGATTCCTATACGCAGTATTTT. Translating it yields CATSDSYTQYF.

This clonotype was recorded a few times. Written as DNA, the CDR3 is TGTGCCAGCAGCCAAGGAGGACAGGGTGCCTACGAGCAGTACTTC. Protein sequence: CASSQGGQGAYEQYF. The chain employs TRBV14 and TRBJ2-7; 8 nucleotides agree with TRBD1. From germline, CDR1 is SGHDN and CDR2 FVKESK. V was pared by 1 base and J by 2 bases, with 4 bases of the junction left unmatched. The CDR3 runs to 15 residues.

The chain is built from TRBV12-3 or TRBV12-4 and TRBJ1-3, with no clear D. The length of the CDR3 is 15 residues. With 3 bases removed from V and 1 base from J, the gap between germline ends came to 10 bases. CDR3 coding DNA: TGTGCCAGCAGTTTGGTAGGACGATCTGGAAACACCATATATTTT. Protein: CASSLVGRSGNTIYF.

This clonotype is labeled as medium-sized (0.01 to 0.1%). This chain's CDR3 is CASSLGTNYGYTF. Here the CDR3 DNA reads TGTGCCAGCAGTTTAGGCACTAACTATGGCTACACCTTC. J is TRBJ1-2 and V is TRBV27, with no clear D. CDR3 length: 13 amino acids. The V gene's germline CDR1 is MNHEY and CDR2 SMNVEV (reference sequence). The V end lost 2 bases, the J end lost 0 bases, and 4 bases lay between the germline ends.

The chain links TRBV6-2 or TRBV6-3 to TRBJ2-5; 14 positions match TRBD2. J lost 5 bases, V lost 6 bases, and 8 bases had no gene match. The CDR3 runs 16 residues. The germline gives CDR1 MNHEY, CDR2 SVGEGT. The CDR3 loop is CASSSGTSGSQETQYF. The CDR3 DNA sequence: TGTGCCAGCAGCTCAGGGACTAGCGGGAGCCAGGAGACCCAGTACTTC.

This clonotype was found a few times. The chain combines TRBV18 with TRBJ1-1, with unresolved D. Trimming left V 4 bases short and J 1 base short, with 16 bases between. The CDR3 loop spans 16 amino acids. The V gene's germline CDR1 is KGHSH and CDR2 LQKENI. The CDR3 is CASSLGLIRGNTEAFF. The CDR3 bases are TGTGCCAGCTCACTGGGCCTTATTCGGGGGAACACTGAAGCTTTCTTT.